What follows are 8 T cell receptor beta chains derived from one specimen sequenced in a study of T cell responses to AZD1222 COVID-19 vaccine. Here immunoSEQ multiplex PCR was the method, and the copy in TCRdb shows in-frame clones only, minus some. The profile covers more than 90,000 clones, with roughly 86% appearing a single time and about 9.4% taken by the ten largest. The sample in question was peripheral blood, obtained 28 days after the second AZD1222 dose. These receptors all stem from an adult who received the AZD1222 COVID-19 vaccine.

This clone was counted a single time. This chain uses TRBV5-1 with TRBJ1-1; weak D call: TRBD1 (5 bases). The CDR3 has 15 residues. V shed 4 bases and J shed 0 bases, with 13 bases lying between them. From germline, CDR1 is SGHRS and CDR2 YFSETQ. The CDR3 DNA is TGCGCCAGCAGCCCCGAAAGGGGCCTGAACACTGAAGCTTTCTTT. Translating gives CASSPERGLNTEAFF.

J is TRBJ1-2 and V is TRBV4-3; unclear D gene. Trimming stripped 1 base from V and 2 bases from J, with 2 bases between. CDR1 LGHNA and CDR2 YSLEER come from the germline V gene. This CDR3 contains 12 residues. The CDR3 protein is CASSQGNYGYTF. In DNA, the CDR3 is TGCGCCAGCAGCCAAGGGAACTATGGCTACACCTTC.

This clone was recorded only once. The V call is TRBV5-1, the J call TRBJ1-2; D is possibly TRBD1 (5 bases). Germline CDR1 and CDR2: SGHRS and YFSETQ. V was shortened by 4 bases and J by 6 bases, with 13 bases between the two germline ends. The length of the CDR3 is 13 residues. CDR3 loop: CASSQTEGHGYTF. The CDR3 DNA is TGCGCCAGCAGCCAGACAGAGGGACATGGCTACACCTTC.

The chain joins TRBV4-2 to TRBJ1-1; 9 bases fit TRBD1. V lost 1 base to trimming and J lost 0 bases; unmatched junction nucleotides: 3. The CDR3 length is 16 residues. CDR1 is LGHNA and CDR2 is YNFKEQ in the germline V gene. The CDR3 spells CASSQVYRGLNTEAFF. CDR3 DNA: TGTGCCAGCAGCCAAGTATACAGGGGGCTGAACACTGAAGCTTTCTTT.

The chain uses TRBV2 and TRBJ2-7; TRBD1 might be the D (6 bases). Germline CDR1 and CDR2: SNHLY and FYNNEI. V was trimmed by 9 bases and J by 7 bases, leaving 22 bases between them. CDR3 length: 14 residues. The CDR3 region has the DNA TGTGCCAGTGTTAGGGACAATGGTCCGGGAGAGCAGTACTTC. It is translated as CASVRDNGPGEQYF.

The sample holds a few counts of this clone. V is TRBV27 and J is TRBJ1-5; 7 bases map to TRBD1. This CDR3 is 15 amino acids long. V shed 6 bases and J 0 bases; nucleotides not matched to a gene: 5. CDR1 is MNHEY, CDR2 SMNVEV, per germline (reference sequence). CDR3 amino acids: CASRPTGYSNQPQHF. The CDR3 DNA sequence: TGTGCCAGCAGGCCGACAGGGTATAGCAATCAGCCCCAGCATTTT.

There are a few counts of this clone. The chain combines TRBV6-1 with TRBJ2-7; 12 bases map to TRBD2. The CDR3 runs to 17 residues. Trimming took 2 bases from V and 3 from J; bases not matched to a gene: 8. The germline V gene encodes CDR1 MNHNS and CDR2 SASEGT. Here the CDR3 reads CASSEFPPGLAGYEQYF. The CDR3 nucleotides read TGTGCCAGCAGTGAATTCCCTCCGGGACTAGCGGGCTACGAGCAGTACTTC.

This clone was observed a few times. The rearrangement links TRBV30 to TRBJ1-3, with 7 bases fitting TRBD1. Germline CDR1 reads GTSNPN; CDR2 reads SVGIG (reference sequence). This CDR3 spans 15 amino acids. V was pared by 3 bases and J by 0 bases, with 5 bases of the junction left unmatched. CDR3 amino acids: CAWRDRASSGNTIYF. CDR3 bases: TGTGCCTGGAGAGACAGGGCGAGCTCTGGAAACACCATATATTTT. The entire variable domain, with the rest obtained from reference TRBV30 and TRBJ1-3, is as follows: SQTIHQWPATLVQPVGSPLSLECTVEGTSNPNLYWYRQAAGRGLQLLFYSVGIGQISSEVPQNLSASRPQDRQFILSSKKLLLSDSGFYLCAWRDRASSGNTIYFGEGSWLTVV.